This T cell receptor beta chain was captured by sequencing in a study of blood T cell repertoires in COVID-19. As for the study in general: The United States, Italy and Spain were the sources of the acute and convalescent COVID-19 samples. T cells, B-cell-depleted T cells, or PBMCs supplied cDNA or gDNA.

Only in-frame clones appear in the TCRdb table, and some are missing; sequencing was by immunoSEQ multiplex PCR. The sample yields tens of thousands of clones, approximately 87% seen once. Germline CDR1 and CDR2: KGHSH and LQKENI. This CDR3 has 13 residues. With regard to this clone: Its ends do not fully match the called genes, so a read error is possible.

The specimen was peripheral blood. This TCR was recovered from a woman in her fifties or sixties with acute or convalescent COVID-19. V usage is TRBV18 and J usage is TRBJ1-2, with TRBD1 identical over 7 bases. The CDR3 coding sequence is TGTGCCAGCTCACCATCCCGAGACAGGGCTTCTGCCTTC. Translating gives CASSPSRDRASAF.